Below are 9 T cell receptor beta chains sequenced from a single sample in a study of CD8 T cells in ankylosing spondylitis (dated by TCRdb to about 2017). General findings and caveats noted by the study authors: A TCR beta motif made up of eight highly homologous amino acid variants appeared to be characteristic of blood from ankylosing spondylitis patients.

The method was 5' RACE. Instrument used: Illumina HiSeq 2500. TCRdb trimmed the raw reads at Q25, called clones with MiXCR and kept productive beta chains. Rows are combined by CDR3 protein, so each entry shows the most common genes and DNA. The sample table lists fewer than 500,000 distinct CDR3 sequences, about 20% of them with a count of one. The top ten clones comprise about 15% of the sample. The antigens these receptors bind are not known. The sample comprised blood, either unsorted or a sorted T cell fraction (not recorded which). These receptors all come from a male donor with ankylosing spondylitis.

The chain joins TRBV12-3 or TRBV12-4 to TRBJ1-4; tentatively, D is TRBD1 (6 bases). With 5 bases removed from V and 8 bases from J, the gap between germline ends came to 21 bases. The length of the CDR3 is 16 residues. The CDR3 DNA reads as TGTGCCAGCAGTACAGACGGGGCGGGGGCAGGGGAAAAACTGTTTTTT. This gives the protein CASSTDGAGAGEKLFF.

The J gene is TRBJ2-1, the V gene TRBV28; 7 nucleotides agree with TRBD2. V lost 10 bases and J lost 2; bases outside the gene matches: 17. There are 17 residues in the CDR3. In germline, CDR1 is MDHEN, CDR2 SYDVKM. For the CDR3, the DNA is TGTGCCACCGTCCGGGCTAGCGGCCTGAGGGCCTACAATGAGCAGTTCTTC. Amino acid sequence: CATVRASGLRAYNEQFF.

This clonotype showed up many times. This chain connects TRBV10-3 to TRBJ2-7; D remains unclear. CDR3 length: 13 amino acids. V was shortened by 5 bases and J by 3 bases, with 11 bases between the two germline ends. Per germline, CDR1 ENHRY and CDR2 SYGVKD. The CDR3 DNA is TGTGCCATCAGTCCGTACTCGAACTACGAGCAGTACTTC. Its translation is CAISPYSNYEQYF.

This clonotype came up a few times. This chain links TRBV5-8 with TRBJ1-5; weak D call: TRBD1 (6 bases). V was cut by 4 bases and J by 6 bases, with 14 bases left in between. The germline V gene has CDR1 SGHTS and CDR2 YDEGEE. The CDR3 has 14 residues. The CDR3 bases are TGTGCCAGCAGCGCCGGACAGCCCCGTCAGCCCCAGCATTTT. This sequence encodes CASSAGQPRQPQHF.

This clonotype showed up just a few times. The chain has TRBV5-4 and TRBJ1-5, with D hard to call. V lost 4 bases to trimming and J lost 7 bases, with 12 bases between them. Per the germline V gene, CDR1 is SGHNT and CDR2 is YYREEE (reference sequence). CDR3 length: 13 amino acids. This CDR3 reads CASSPHGEQPQHF. CDR3 in DNA: TGTGCCAGCAGCCCCCACGGGGAGCAGCCCCAGCATTTT.

The chain uses TRBV13 and TRBJ2-1; D perhaps matches TRBD2 (5 bases). The germline V and J ends were trimmed by 5 bases and 0 bases, with 14 bases remaining between them. The CDR3 runs to 16 residues. Germline V gene data show CDR1 as PRHDT and CDR2 as FYEKMQ (reference sequence). CDR3 sequence reads: CASSDPRRASYNEQFF. CDR3 coding DNA: TGTGCCAGCAGCGACCCCCGGCGGGCCTCCTACAATGAGCAGTTCTTC.

The sample holds a few counts of this clonotype. The DNA of the CDR3 is TGTGCCAGCAGCCAAGACTCTGGGACTTGGGAGCAGTACTTC. This gives the protein CASSQDSGTWEQYF. The chain combines TRBV14 with TRBJ2-7, with TRBD2 as a possible D gene (6 bases). The CDR3 is 14 amino acids. Looked up from germline, CDR1 is SGHDN and CDR2 is FVKESK. With 0 bases removed from V and 7 bases from J, the gap between germline ends came to 13 bases.

The chain combines TRBV7-9 with TRBJ2-7; TRBD1 aligns across 7 bases. CDR1 is SEHNR and CDR2 is FQNEAQ in the germline V gene (reference sequence). Trimming removed 5 bases from V and 2 bases from J; junction bases left unmatched: 9. The CDR3 is 15 amino acids. The CDR3 loop is CASSRRTGSPYEQYF. CDR3 nucleotides: TGTGCCAGCAGCCGCCGGACAGGTTCTCCCTACGAGCAGTACTTC.

V usage is TRBV4-1 and J usage is TRBJ1-4, with TRBD1 matching 7 bases. V lost 1 base and J lost 5; bases outside the gene matches: 10. This CDR3 comprises 17 residues. The germline V gene encodes CDR1 MGHRA and CDR2 YSYEKL. CDR3 DNA: TGCGCCAGCAGCCAAGCCAACCGAGGGACAGAGAATGAAAAACTGTTTTTT. Translating gives CASSQANRGTENEKLFF.